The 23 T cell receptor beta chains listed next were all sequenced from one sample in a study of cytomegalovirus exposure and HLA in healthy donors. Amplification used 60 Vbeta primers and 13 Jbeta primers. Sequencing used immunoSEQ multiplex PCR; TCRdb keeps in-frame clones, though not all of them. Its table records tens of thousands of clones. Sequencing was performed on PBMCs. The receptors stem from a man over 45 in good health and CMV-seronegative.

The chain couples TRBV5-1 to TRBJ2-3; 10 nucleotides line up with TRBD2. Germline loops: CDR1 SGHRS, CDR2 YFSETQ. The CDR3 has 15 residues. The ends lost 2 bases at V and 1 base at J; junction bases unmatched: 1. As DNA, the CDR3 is TGCGCCAGCAGCTTTCTAGCGGGGGGCACAGATACGCAGTATTTT. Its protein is CASSFLAGGTDTQYF.

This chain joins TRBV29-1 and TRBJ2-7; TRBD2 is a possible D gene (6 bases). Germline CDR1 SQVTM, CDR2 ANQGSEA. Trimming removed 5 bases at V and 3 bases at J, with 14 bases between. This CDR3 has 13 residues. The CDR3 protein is CSVRTGEVYEQYF. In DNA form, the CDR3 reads TGCAGCGTTCGTACGGGGGAGGTCTACGAGCAGTACTTC.

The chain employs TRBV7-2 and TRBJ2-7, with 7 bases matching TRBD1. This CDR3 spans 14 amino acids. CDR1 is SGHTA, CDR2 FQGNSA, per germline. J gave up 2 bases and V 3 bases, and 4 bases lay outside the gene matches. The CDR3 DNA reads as TGTGCCAGCAGCTTGACAGGGAACCCCTACGAGCAGTACTTC. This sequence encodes CASSLTGNPYEQYF.

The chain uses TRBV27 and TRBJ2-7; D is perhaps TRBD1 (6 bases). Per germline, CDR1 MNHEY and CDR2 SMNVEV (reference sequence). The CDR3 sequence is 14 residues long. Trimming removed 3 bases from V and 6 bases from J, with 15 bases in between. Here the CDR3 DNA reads TGTGCCAGCAGTTTCCCGGGAAGGGGGTCCGAGCAGTACTTC. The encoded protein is CASSFPGRGSEQYF.

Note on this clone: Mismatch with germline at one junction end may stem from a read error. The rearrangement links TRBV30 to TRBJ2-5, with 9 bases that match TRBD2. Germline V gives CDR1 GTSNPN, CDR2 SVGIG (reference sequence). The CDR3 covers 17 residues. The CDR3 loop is CTWKGARASGESGTQYF. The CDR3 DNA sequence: TGTACCTGGAAGGGAGCTCGGGCTAGCGGGGAGTCGGGGACCCAGTACTTC.

CDR3 amino acids: CASSYKELTEAFF. The CDR3 DNA reads TGTGCCAGCAGTTACAAGGAGCTCACTGAAGCTTTCTTT. This sequence joins TRBV27 and TRBJ1-1; D remains ambiguous. This CDR3 is 13 amino acids long. V was cut by 4 bases and J by 4 bases, with 10 bases left in between. Looked up from germline, CDR1 is MNHEY and CDR2 is SMNVEV (reference sequence).

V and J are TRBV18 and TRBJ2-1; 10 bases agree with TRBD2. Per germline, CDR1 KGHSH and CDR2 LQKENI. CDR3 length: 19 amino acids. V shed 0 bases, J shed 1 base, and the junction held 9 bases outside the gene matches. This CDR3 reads CASSPPSGGPEASYNEQFF. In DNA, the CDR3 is TGTGCCAGCTCACCACCTAGCGGGGGGCCGGAGGCGTCCTACAATGAGCAGTTCTTC.

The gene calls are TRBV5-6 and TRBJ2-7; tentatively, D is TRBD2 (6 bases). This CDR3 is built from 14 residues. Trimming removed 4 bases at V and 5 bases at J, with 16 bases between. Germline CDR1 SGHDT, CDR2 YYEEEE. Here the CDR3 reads CASSRRGLIHEQYF. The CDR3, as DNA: TGTGCCAGCAGCCGGCGGGGTCTAATCCACGAGCAGTACTTC.

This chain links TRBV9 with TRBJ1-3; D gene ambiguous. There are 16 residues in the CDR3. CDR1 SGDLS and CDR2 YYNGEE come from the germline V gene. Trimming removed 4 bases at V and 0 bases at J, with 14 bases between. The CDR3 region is CASSRSFDSSGNTIYF. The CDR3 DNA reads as TGTGCCAGCAGCCGCTCCTTTGATAGCTCTGGAAACACCATATATTTT.

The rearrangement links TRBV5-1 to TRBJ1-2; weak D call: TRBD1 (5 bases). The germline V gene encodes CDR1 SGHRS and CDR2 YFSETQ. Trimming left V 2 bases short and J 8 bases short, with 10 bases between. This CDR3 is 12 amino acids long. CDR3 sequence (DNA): TGCGCCAGCAGCTTCGACAGACGGGGCTACACCTTC. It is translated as CASSFDRRGYTF.

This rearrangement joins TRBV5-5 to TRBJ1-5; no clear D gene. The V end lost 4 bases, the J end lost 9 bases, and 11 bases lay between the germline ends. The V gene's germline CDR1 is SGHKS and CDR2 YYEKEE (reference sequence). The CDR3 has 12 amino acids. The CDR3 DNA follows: TGTGCCAGCAGCCCGCTCGGTGGGCCCCAGCATTTT. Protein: CASSPLGGPQHF.

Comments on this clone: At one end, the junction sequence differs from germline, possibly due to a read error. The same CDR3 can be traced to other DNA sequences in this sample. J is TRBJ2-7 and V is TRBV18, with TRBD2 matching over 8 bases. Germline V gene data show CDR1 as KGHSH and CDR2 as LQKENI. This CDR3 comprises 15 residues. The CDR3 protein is CASSPPGGRSREQYF. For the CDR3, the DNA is TGCGCCAGCTCACCACCGGGAGGGCGATCGCGCGAGCAGTACTTC.

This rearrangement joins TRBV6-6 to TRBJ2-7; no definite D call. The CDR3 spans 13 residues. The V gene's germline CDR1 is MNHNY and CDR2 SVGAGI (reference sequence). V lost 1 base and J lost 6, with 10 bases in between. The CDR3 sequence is CASSYLGPGEQYF. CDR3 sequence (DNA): TGTGCCAGCAGTTACTTGGGCCCAGGCGAGCAGTACTTC.

The CDR3: CASSLSGGAFNYGYTF. The CDR3, as DNA: TGTGCCAGCAGCTTGTCAGGGGGCGCGTTTAACTATGGCTACACCTTC. The chain is built from TRBV5-4 and TRBJ1-2; 8 bases fit TRBD1. Germline V CDR1 and CDR2: SGHNT, YYREEE (reference sequence). CDR3 size: 16 residues. The V segment lost 1 base and the J segment 1 base; nucleotides outside the gene matches: 6.

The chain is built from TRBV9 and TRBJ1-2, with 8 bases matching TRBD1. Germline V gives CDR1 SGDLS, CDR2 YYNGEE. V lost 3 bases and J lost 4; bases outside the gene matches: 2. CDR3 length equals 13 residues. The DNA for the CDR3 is TGTGCCAGCAGCGCCCAGGGGGCCTATGGCTACACCTTC. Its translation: CASSAQGAYGYTF.

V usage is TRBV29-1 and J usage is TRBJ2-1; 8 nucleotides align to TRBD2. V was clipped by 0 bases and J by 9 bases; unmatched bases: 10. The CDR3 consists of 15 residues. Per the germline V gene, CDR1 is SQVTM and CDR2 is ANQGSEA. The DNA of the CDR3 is TGCAGCGTTGAAGATCACGGGGGGGGACTCACTGAGCAGTTCTTC. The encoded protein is CSVEDHGGGLTEQFF.

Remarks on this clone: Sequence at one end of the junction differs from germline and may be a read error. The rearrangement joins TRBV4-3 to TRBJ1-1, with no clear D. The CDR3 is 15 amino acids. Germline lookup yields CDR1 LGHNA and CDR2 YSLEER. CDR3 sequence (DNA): TGCGACAGCAGCCAATTCATAGTGCAGAACACTGAAGCTTTCTTT. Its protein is CDSSQFIVQNTEAFF.

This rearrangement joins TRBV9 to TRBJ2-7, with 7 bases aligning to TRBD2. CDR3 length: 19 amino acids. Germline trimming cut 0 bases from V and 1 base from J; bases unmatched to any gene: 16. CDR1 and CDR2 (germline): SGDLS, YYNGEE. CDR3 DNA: TGTGCCAGCAGCGTAGTAGTGGACGGGGGGATCCTTTTTTCCTACGAGCAGTACTTC. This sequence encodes CASSVVVDGGILFSYEQYF.

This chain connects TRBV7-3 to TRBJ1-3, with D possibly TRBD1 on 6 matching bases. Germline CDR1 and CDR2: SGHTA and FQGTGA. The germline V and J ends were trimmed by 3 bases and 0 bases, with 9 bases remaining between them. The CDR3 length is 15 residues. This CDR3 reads CASSFRQDSGNTIYF. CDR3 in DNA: TGTGCCAGCAGCTTCCGACAGGACTCTGGAAACACCATATATTTT.

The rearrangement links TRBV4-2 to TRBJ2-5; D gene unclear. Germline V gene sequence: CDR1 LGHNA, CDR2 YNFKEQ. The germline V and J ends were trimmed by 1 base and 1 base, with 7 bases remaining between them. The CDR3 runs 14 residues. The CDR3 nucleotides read TGTGCCAGCAGCCAAGCCAACTCCCAAGAGACCCAGTACTTC. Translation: CASSQANSQETQYF.

CDR3 nucleotides: TGTGCCAGCAGTTTAGAGACAGGGAGCTCCTATAATTCACCCCTCCACTTT. Encoded protein: CASSLETGSSYNSPLHF. This chain uses TRBV27 with TRBJ1-6; 7 bases map to TRBD1. V lost 2 bases to trimming and J lost 0 bases; unmatched junction nucleotides: 4. CDR1 and CDR2 from the germline V gene are MNHEY and SMNVEV (reference sequence). The CDR3 length is 17 residues.

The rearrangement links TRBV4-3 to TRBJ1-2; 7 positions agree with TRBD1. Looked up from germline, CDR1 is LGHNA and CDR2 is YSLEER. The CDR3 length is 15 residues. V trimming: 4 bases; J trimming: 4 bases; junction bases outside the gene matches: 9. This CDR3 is CASSRGDSDPYGYTF. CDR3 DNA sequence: TGCGCCAGCAGCCGGGGGGACAGTGATCCCTATGGCTACACCTTC.

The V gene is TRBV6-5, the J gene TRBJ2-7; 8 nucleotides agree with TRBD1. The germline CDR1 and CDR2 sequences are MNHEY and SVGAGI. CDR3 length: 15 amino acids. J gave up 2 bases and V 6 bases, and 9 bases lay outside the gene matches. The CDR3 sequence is CASRLTGGSAYEQYF. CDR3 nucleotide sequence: TGTGCCAGCAGACTTACAGGGGGTAGCGCCTACGAGCAGTACTTC.